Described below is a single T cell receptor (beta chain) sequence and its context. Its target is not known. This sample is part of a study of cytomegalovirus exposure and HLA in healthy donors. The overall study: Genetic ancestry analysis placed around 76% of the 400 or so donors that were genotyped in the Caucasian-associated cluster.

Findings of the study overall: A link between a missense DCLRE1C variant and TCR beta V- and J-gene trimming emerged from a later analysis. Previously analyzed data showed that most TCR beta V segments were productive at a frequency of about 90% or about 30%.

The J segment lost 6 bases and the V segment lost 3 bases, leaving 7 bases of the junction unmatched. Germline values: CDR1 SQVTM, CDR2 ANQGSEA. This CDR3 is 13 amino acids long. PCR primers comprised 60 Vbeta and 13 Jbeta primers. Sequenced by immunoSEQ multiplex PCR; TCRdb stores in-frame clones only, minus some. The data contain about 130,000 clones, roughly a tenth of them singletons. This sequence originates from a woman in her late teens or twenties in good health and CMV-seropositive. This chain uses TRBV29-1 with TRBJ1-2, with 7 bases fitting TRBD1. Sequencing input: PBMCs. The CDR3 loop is CSVDTGDNDGYTF. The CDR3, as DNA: TGCAGCGTTGATACAGGGGATAATGATGGCTACACCTTC.